These 29 T cell receptor beta chains were all obtained from the same sample, sequenced in a study of blood T cell repertoires in COVID-19. Clones were sequenced by immunoSEQ multiplex PCR, and TCRdb holds only the in-frame ones, with some missing. The top ten hold over 1.5% of the sample, which has around 250,000 clones, 80% to 90% seen once. The sample taken for sequencing was PBMCs or T cells enriched from blood (not recorded which). The receptors shown here come from a woman in her fifties or sixties who had recovered from COVID-19.

In its sample, this clone was seen once. The rearrangement links TRBV9 to TRBJ1-4; 7 bases agree with TRBD1. Germline V gives CDR1 SGDLS, CDR2 YYNGEE. There are 15 residues in the CDR3. J was trimmed by 5 bases and V by 0 bases; bases with no gene match: 4. This CDR3 is CASSVGLTGNEKLFF. CDR3 bases: TGTGCCAGCAGCGTAGGTCTGACAGGGAATGAAAAACTGTTTTTT.

This clone appeared a single time. This chain uses TRBV27 with TRBJ2-3; 11 bases are shared with TRBD2. In germline, CDR1 is MNHEY, CDR2 SMNVEV (reference sequence). V was pared by 10 bases and J by 4 bases, with 10 bases of the junction left unmatched. The CDR3 runs 15 residues. The CDR3 region has the DNA TGTGCCATCTACGGGACTAGCGGTATCTCAGATACGCAGTATTTT. It codes for CAIYGTSGISDTQYF.

This clone has a handful of counts. This rearrangement joins TRBV7-9 to TRBJ1-4; 7 nucleotides agree with TRBD1. Germline values: CDR1 SEHNR, CDR2 FQNEAQ (reference sequence). The CDR3 sequence is 14 residues long. The V gene end was trimmed by 5 bases and the J gene end by 6 bases; junction bases not matched to a gene: 6. The CDR3 here is CASSGRDSHEKLFF. DNA for the CDR3: TGTGCCAGCAGCGGAAGGGACAGCCATGAAAAACTGTTTTTT.

The chain carries TRBV25-1 and TRBJ1-2; TRBD1 matches at 8 bases. The ends lost 4 bases at V and 3 bases at J; junction bases unmatched: 7. The CDR3 contains 15 residues. CDR1 and CDR2 from the germline V gene are MGHDK and SYGVNS. The CDR3 here is CASSGTTGADYGYTF. The CDR3 coding sequence is TGTGCCAGCAGTGGGACGACAGGGGCGGACTATGGCTACACCTTC.

This chain connects TRBV9 to TRBJ1-5, with TRBD1 matching over 8 bases. V shed 4 bases and J 2 bases; nucleotides not matched to a gene: 5. This CDR3 has 15 amino acids. Germline-derived CDR1 and CDR2 are SGDLS and YYNGEE. The CDR3 sequence is CASSPGQGGNQPQHF. The CDR3 nucleotides are TGTGCCAGCAGCCCCGGACAGGGCGGCAATCAGCCCCAGCATTTT.

The chain is built from TRBV3-1 (or the pseudogene TRBV3-2) and TRBJ2-1, with 14 bases identical to TRBD2. CDR3 size: 17 residues. Germline CDR1 is LGHDT and CDR2 is YNNKEL (reference sequence). The J segment lost 9 bases and the V segment lost 4 bases, leaving 11 bases of the junction unmatched. The CDR3 sequence: CASSLFFPGLAGVEQFF. For the CDR3, the DNA is TGTGCCAGCAGCCTCTTTTTCCCGGGACTAGCGGGAGTTGAGCAGTTCTTC.

The gene calls are TRBV5-6 and TRBJ2-5; D perhaps matches TRBD1 (6 bases). This CDR3 is 14 amino acids long. The V end was cut by 4 bases, the J end by 5 bases, with 15 bases between. Per germline, CDR1 SGHDT and CDR2 YYEEEE. CDR3 sequence: CASSLLTGLETQYF. CDR3 DNA: TGTGCCAGCAGCCTACTGACAGGCCTCGAGACCCAGTACTTC.

This clone turned up a few times. The V and J genes are TRBV4-2 and TRBJ1-2, with 7 bases matching TRBD1. This CDR3 spans 16 amino acids. Trimming cost V 0 bases and J 2 bases; bases outside gene matches: 6. From germline, CDR1 is LGHNA and CDR2 YNFKEQ. CDR3 sequence: CASSQEDADRNYGYTF. The CDR3 nucleotides read TGTGCCAGCAGCCAAGAAGATGCGGACAGGAACTATGGCTACACCTTC.

The rearrangement links TRBV5-1 to TRBJ2-2; perhaps TRBD2 as D (5 bases). Germline loops: CDR1 SGHRS, CDR2 YFSETQ. The CDR3 contains 15 residues. Trimming stripped 0 bases from V and 7 bases from J, with 13 bases between. The CDR3 sequence: CASSLGTPRGGELFF. In DNA form, the CDR3 reads TGCGCCAGCAGCTTGGGGACTCCTCGGGGCGGGGAGCTGTTTTTT. Full variable domain (remainder filled in from reference TRBV5-1 and TRBJ2-2): KAGVTQTPRYLIKTRGQQVTLSCSPISGHRSVSWYQQTPGQGLQFLFEYFSETQRNKGNFPGRFSGRQFSNSRSEMNVSTLELGDSALYLCASSLGTPRGGELFFGEGSRLTVL.

The J gene is TRBJ1-4, the V gene TRBV5-1; D remains ambiguous. The ends were cut back, 3 bases at V and 0 bases at J, with 12 bases in the middle. Germline-derived CDR1 and CDR2 are SGHRS and YFSETQ. This CDR3 has 16 residues. CDR3 coding DNA: TGCGCCAGCAGCTCAGGCACGGCTGCAACTAATGAAAAACTGTTTTTT. It translates to CASSSGTAATNEKLFF. Full variable domain (missing parts from reference TRBV5-1 and TRBJ1-4): KAGVTQTPRYLIKTRGQQVTLSCSPISGHRSVSWYQQTPGQGLQFLFEYFSETQRNKGNFPGRFSGRQFSNSRSEMNVSTLELGDSALYLCASSSGTAATNEKLFFGSGTQLSVL.

V gene TRBV27 combines with J gene TRBJ1-4, with D possibly being TRBD1 (5 bases). The germline CDR1 and CDR2 sequences are MNHEY and SMNVEV (reference sequence). The CDR3 loop spans 16 amino acids. V was clipped by 4 bases and J by 2 bases, with 14 bases between them. CDR3: CASSSGAGRTNEKLFF. For the CDR3, the DNA is TGTGCCAGCAGTTCGGGTGCAGGGCGGACTAATGAAAAACTGTTTTTT.

The sample holds a few counts of this clone. The chain couples TRBV29-1 to TRBJ2-3; TRBD2 aligns across 11 bases. CDR1 is SQVTM and CDR2 is ANQGSEA in the germline V gene. The CDR3 length is 15 residues. Trimming cost V 6 bases and J 2 bases; bases outside gene matches: 7. The CDR3 reads CSVGGLAEDTDTQYF. CDR3 bases: TGCAGCGTGGGGGGACTAGCGGAGGACACAGATACGCAGTATTTT.

As concerns this clone: Other nucleotide sequences from this sample produce the same CDR3. V gene TRBV5-1 combines with J gene TRBJ2-1; TRBD2 agrees at 11 bases. Germline CDR1 is SGHRS and CDR2 is YFSETQ. The CDR3 has 15 amino acids. V lost 0 bases and J lost 7; bases outside the gene matches: 3. In nucleotides, the CDR3 is TGCGCCAGCAGCTTGGGACTAGCGGGAATTAATGAGCAGTTCTTC. It is translated as CASSLGLAGINEQFF.

The chain carries TRBV28 and TRBJ1-2; the D gene is possibly TRBD1 (5 bases). This CDR3 contains 14 residues. Germline CDR1 reads MDHEN; CDR2 reads SYDVKM. The V gene lost 4 bases and the J gene lost 5 bases, with 14 bases spanning the gap. The DNA of the CDR3 is TGTGCCAGCAGTTCAGAATCTGGGGGGTATGGCTACACCTTC. Protein product: CASSSESGGYGYTF.

The V call is TRBV11-2, the J call TRBJ1-1; TRBD1 agrees at 8 bases. From germline, CDR1 is SGHAT and CDR2 FQNNGV. CDR3 size: 15 residues. The V and J ends lost 5 bases and 1 base, in that order; junction bases with no gene match: 6. CDR3 nucleotide sequence: TGTGCCAGCAGCCGCATGACAGGGGAGAACACTGAAGCTTTCTTT. This codes for CASSRMTGENTEAFF.

The chain uses TRBV28 and TRBJ2-2; perhaps TRBD1 as D (6 bases). The CDR3 spans 15 residues. V was pared by 5 bases and J by 4 bases, with 14 bases between. Per the germline V gene, CDR1 is MDHEN and CDR2 is SYDVKM. CDR3 sequence (DNA): TGTGCCAGCAGTAAACGAACAGGGTCCACCGGGGAGCTGTTTTTT. It codes for CASSKRTGSTGELFF.

The rearrangement links TRBV27 to TRBJ1-1; perhaps TRBD1 as D (6 bases). CDR3 size: 14 residues. V was clipped by 2 bases and J by 5 bases, with 12 bases between them. Germline CDR1 reads MNHEY; CDR2 reads SMNVEV (reference sequence). Here the CDR3 reads CASSLAGEGTEAFF. The CDR3 nucleotides read TGTGCCAGCAGTTTAGCAGGGGAGGGGACTGAAGCTTTCTTT.

The V gene is TRBV15, the J gene TRBJ2-3, with 14 bases lining up with TRBD2. The J segment lost 3 bases and the V segment lost 3 bases, leaving 8 bases of the junction unmatched. CDR3 length equals 18 residues. Germline V CDR1 and CDR2: LNHNV, YYDKDF (reference sequence). CDR3 in DNA: TGTGCCACCAGCAGTGGACTAGCGGGAGGACCGGGAACAGATACGCAGTATTTT. This sequence encodes CATSSGLAGGPGTDTQYF.

The chain couples TRBV9 to TRBJ1-1, with 11 bases identical to TRBD1. The CDR3 has 17 amino acids. CDR1 and CDR2 from the germline V gene are SGDLS and YYNGEE. Trimming at V came to 0 bases and at J to 1 base, leaving 5 bases not matched to a gene. CDR3 DNA sequence: TGTGCCAGCAGCGTAGTGGGGACAGGGGGGCGGAACACTGAAGCTTTCTTT. Translated, it gives CASSVVGTGGRNTEAFF.

There are a few counts of this clone. The genes are TRBV3-1 (or the pseudogene TRBV3-2) and TRBJ1-5; D is ambiguous. The CDR3 has 15 residues. The V gene lost 1 base and the J gene lost 3 bases, with 10 bases spanning the gap. Germline V CDR1 and CDR2: LGHDT, YNNKEL (reference sequence). The CDR3: CASSQGTDFNQPQHF. Written as DNA, the CDR3 is TGTGCCAGCAGCCAAGGGACGGACTTCAATCAGCCCCAGCATTTT.

Concerning this clone itself: The same CDR3 also results from other DNA sequences found in this sample. The V call is TRBV29-1, the J call TRBJ2-5; TRBD2 aligns across 7 bases. V was clipped by 3 bases and J by 5 bases; unmatched bases: 3. This CDR3 spans 12 amino acids. CDR1 is SQVTM, CDR2 ANQGSEA, per germline. This CDR3 reads CSVEQGGETQYF. CDR3 bases: TGCAGCGTTGAGCAGGGAGGGGAGACCCAGTACTTC.

V is TRBV2 and J is TRBJ1-6; TRBD1 is a possible D gene (6 bases). Germline CDR1 and CDR2: SNHLY and FYNNEI. The CDR3 totals 14 residues. V was pared by 2 bases and J by 9 bases, with 11 bases between. For the CDR3, the DNA is TGTGCCAGCAGTGAAAAGGCAGGGGTTTCACCCCTCCACTTT. Translated: CASSEKAGVSPLHF.

The chain employs TRBV5-6 and TRBJ2-7; unclear D gene. This CDR3 spans 14 amino acids. The V gene lost 1 base and the J gene lost 0 bases, with 8 bases spanning the gap. From germline, CDR1 is SGHDT and CDR2 YYEEEE. The CDR3: CASSLPHGSYEQYF. The DNA for the CDR3 is TGTGCCAGCAGCTTGCCCCACGGCTCCTACGAGCAGTACTTC.

The genes are TRBV4-1 and TRBJ2-7; possible D gene TRBD1, 6 bases. Per germline, CDR1 MGHRA and CDR2 YSYEKL. This CDR3 comprises 16 residues. V dropped 0 bases and J dropped 6 bases, with 18 bases sitting between them. CDR3 coding DNA: TGCGCCAGCAGCCAAGACCCTCCAGGGGTTTTAGGCGAGCAGTACTTC. This encodes CASSQDPPGVLGEQYF.

This chain connects TRBV7-9 to TRBJ2-7; 11 bases fit TRBD1. Germline CDR1 is SEHNR and CDR2 is FQNEAQ (reference sequence). The ends lost 5 bases at V and 4 bases at J; junction bases unmatched: 19. The CDR3 loop spans 19 amino acids. This CDR3 is CASSPTEKIRTGGLYEQYF. The CDR3 DNA follows: TGTGCCAGCAGCCCTACGGAAAAAATACGGACAGGGGGCTTGTACGAGCAGTACTTC.

The chain links TRBV27 to TRBJ1-6, with 7 bases lining up with TRBD1. This CDR3 has 13 residues. Per the germline V gene, CDR1 is MNHEY and CDR2 is SMNVEV (reference sequence). V shed 6 bases and J 10 bases; nucleotides not matched to a gene: 6. Here the CDR3 reads CASRPTGNSPLHF. Written as DNA, the CDR3 is TGTGCCAGCAGGCCGACAGGGAACTCACCCCTCCACTTT.

The rearrangement joins TRBV5-1 to TRBJ2-6, with 7 bases fitting TRBD1. The germline gives CDR1 SGHRS, CDR2 YFSETQ. This CDR3 comprises 18 residues. Unmatched junction bases numbered 11, after V lost 3 bases and J lost 2 bases. The CDR3: CASSWEPGGVAGANVLTF. CDR3 coding DNA: TGCGCCAGCAGCTGGGAACCAGGGGGTGTGGCTGGGGCCAACGTCCTGACTTTC.

This clone appeared once. The rearrangement uses TRBV9 and TRBJ2-1; the D is unclear. V dropped 0 bases and J dropped 8 bases, with 12 bases sitting between them. The CDR3 consists of 14 residues. Germline V lookup: CDR1 SGDLS, CDR2 YYNGEE. The CDR3 coding sequence is TGTGCCAGCAGCGTAGTGTCTCACTCTTATGAGCAGTTCTTC. Its protein product is CASSVVSHSYEQFF.

This clone was detected only once. The chain carries TRBV6-5 and TRBJ2-7; 14 bases line up with TRBD2. J lost 6 bases, V lost 2 bases, and 6 bases had no gene match. CDR1 is MNHEY and CDR2 is SVGAGI in the germline V gene. CDR3 size: 16 residues. The CDR3 spells CASSYTQTSGRGEQYF. The CDR3 region has the DNA TGTGCCAGCAGTTACACTCAGACTAGCGGGAGGGGCGAGCAGTACTTC.